The present T cell receptor beta chain was sequenced within a study of T cell responses to AZD1222 COVID-19 vaccine. Study in general: Second-dose intervals of approximately 4 or approximately 12 weeks were pooled.

Regarding this clone: Its antigen is currently unknown.

General study points: An increase in Spike-specific TCR breadth and depth was observed after two AZD1222 doses.

Method: immunoSEQ multiplex PCR; TCRdb's copy keeps in-frame clones and lacks some. Counted here are roughly 150,000 clones, around 90% occurring once; the ten biggest clones make up around 1.3%. Trimming at V came to 5 bases and at J to 9 bases, leaving 7 bases not matched to a gene. The CDR3 runs to 15 residues. The V gene's germline CDR1 is SEHNR and CDR2 FQNEAQ (reference sequence). The receptor comes from an adult in good health. The source was peripheral blood, collected on day 0 of AZD1222 vaccination. The chain is built from TRBV7-9 and TRBJ2-1, with TRBD2 matching over 13 bases. CDR3 protein: CASSPRTSGGGEQFF. The DNA of the CDR3 is TGTGCCAGCAGCCCGCGGACTAGCGGGGGAGGTGAGCAGTTCTTC.